This T cell receptor beta chain was profiled in a study of blood T cell repertoires in COVID-19. Study-wide context: The samples span acute and convalescent COVID-19 from the United States, Italy and Spain.

As originally analysed: Using reference gene primer amplification, nucleated cell counts were estimated. TCRdb keeps only in-frame clones here, not all; method: immunoSEQ multiplex PCR. V and J calls and clone size are as listed in that table; D and trimming were resolved from the DNA. This sample carries 15,000 to 20,000 clones, just under 90% of them seen once, and the ten largest clones take approximately 5.2%. The sample consisted of peripheral blood. The TCR sequence derives from a human donor in a cohort sampled during active COVID-19.

CDR3 loop: CASSLGGRGAEKLFF. The CDR3, as DNA: TGTGCCAGCAGCTTAGGAGGCAGGGGGGCTGAAAAACTGTTTTTT. The rearrangement joins TRBV7-9 to TRBJ1-4; 7 bases line up with TRBD1. This CDR3 spans 15 amino acids. Germline CDR1 and CDR2: SEHNR and FQNEAQ (reference sequence). V lost 1 base and J lost 7; bases outside the gene matches: 6.